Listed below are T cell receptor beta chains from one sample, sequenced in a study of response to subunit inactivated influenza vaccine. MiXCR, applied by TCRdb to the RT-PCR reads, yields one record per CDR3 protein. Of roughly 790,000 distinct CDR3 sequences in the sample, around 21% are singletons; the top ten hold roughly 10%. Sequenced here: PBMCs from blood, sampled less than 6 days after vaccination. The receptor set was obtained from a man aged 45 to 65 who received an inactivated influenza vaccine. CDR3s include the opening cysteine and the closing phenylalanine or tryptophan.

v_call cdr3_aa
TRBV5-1 CASSLAVRVRIYEQYF
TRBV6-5 CASSYSSGIEAFF
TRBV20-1 CSARRTGGFYEQYF
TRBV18 CASSPGTGKSEQYF
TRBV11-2 CASSSIGQKAVDEQFF
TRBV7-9 CASSPRQGPDEQYF
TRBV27 CASSSSATRGDTQYF
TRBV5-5 CASGPGAMIYEQYF
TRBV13 CASSTHASGSWYEQFF
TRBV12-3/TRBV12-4 CASSAGQGSYEQYF
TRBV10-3 CAISERSRNQETQYF
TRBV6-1 CASSLEANQPQHF
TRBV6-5 CASSWDNYEQYF
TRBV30 CAWSKQGNQPQHF
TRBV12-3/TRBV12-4 CALGGLARETQYF
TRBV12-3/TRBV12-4 CASSLAQPGGTQYF
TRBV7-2 CASSSYRAEAFF
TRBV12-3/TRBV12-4 CASRDPQWTSGGSWTGELFF
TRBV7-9 CASSFDPREQYF
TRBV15 CATSRGNRGPFEQYF
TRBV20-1 CSATSYTGSTGELFF
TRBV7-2 CASSRSRAAYEQYF
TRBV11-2 CASSLERWYRPESTDTQYF
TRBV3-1 CASSRGRGNSPLHF
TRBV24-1 CATSDPTYEQYF
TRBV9 CASTATGTPPDEQFF
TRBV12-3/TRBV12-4 CASSETPEKLFF